The 23 T cell receptor beta chains below come from one sample, sequenced in a study of T cell responses to AZD1222 COVID-19 vaccine. Using immunoSEQ multiplex PCR, the repertoire was profiled, and TCRdb retains in-frame clones only, with some absent. The data hold 53,000 or so clones, with 80% to 90% observed a single time. Sequences were derived from peripheral blood, sampled 28 days after the second AZD1222 dose. All receptors derive from an adult who received the AZD1222 COVID-19 vaccine.

V gene TRBV4-2 combines with J gene TRBJ2-1, with D hard to call. Germline loops: CDR1 LGHNA, CDR2 YNFKEQ. The CDR3 length is 13 residues. The V end lost 0 bases, the J end lost 8 bases, and 8 bases lay between the germline ends. The CDR3, as DNA: TGTGCCAGCAGCCAAGATCTAGGAGATGAGCAGTTCTTC. Its translation: CASSQDLGDEQFF.

The chain carries TRBV19 and TRBJ2-7; 10 nucleotides match TRBD2. The germline V gene encodes CDR1 LNHDA and CDR2 SQIVND (reference sequence). Trimming took 3 bases from V and 2 from J; bases not matched to a gene: 4. CDR3 size: 15 residues. In nucleotides, the CDR3 is TGTGCCAGTAGTATCCTAGCGGGGGCCACCTACGAGCAGTACTTC. This codes for CASSILAGATYEQYF.

This clone has more than one count but fewer than ten. The chain uses TRBV6-2 or TRBV6-3 and TRBJ1-5; possibly TRBD1 for D (5 bases). V dropped 5 bases and J dropped 2 bases, with 16 bases sitting between them. The CDR3 length is 16 residues. CDR1 is MNHEY, CDR2 SVGEGT, per germline. The CDR3 protein is CASSPPGRRGNQPQHF. Written as DNA, the CDR3 is TGTGCCAGCAGTCCCCCGGGACGGAGGGGCAATCAGCCCCAGCATTTT.

This clone was observed a single time. V usage is TRBV11-2 and J usage is TRBJ1-2; possibly TRBD1 for D (5 bases). Trimming cost V 0 bases and J 3 bases, with 8 bases left between them. The CDR3 runs to 14 residues. Germline V gives CDR1 SGHAT, CDR2 FQNNGV. The CDR3: CASSLEGTDYGYTF. The CDR3 nucleotides read TGTGCCAGCAGCTTAGAGGGGACGGACTATGGCTACACCTTC.

The chain employs TRBV4-1 and TRBJ2-1, with D possibly matching TRBD2 (6 bases). Trimming cost V 3 bases and J 0 bases, with 9 bases left between them. Looked up from germline, CDR1 is MGHRA and CDR2 is YSYEKL. CDR3 size: 15 residues. The CDR3 sequence: CASSHAGSSYNEQFF. DNA of the CDR3: TGCGCCAGCAGCCACGCGGGGTCCTCCTACAATGAGCAGTTCTTC.

The chain couples TRBV12-3 or TRBV12-4 to TRBJ2-5; no firm D call. This CDR3 is built from 13 residues. Trimming removed 8 bases at V and 3 bases at J, with 13 bases between. The DNA of the CDR3 is TGTGCCAGCGGTGGGCTTGGGGAAGAGACCCAGTACTTC. It translates to CASGGLGEETQYF.

Here the CDR3 DNA reads TGTGCCAGCAGTTTGGGCGGGAACTCCTACAATGAGCAGTTCTTC. Amino acids: CASSLGGNSYNEQFF. The V gene is TRBV28, the J gene TRBJ2-1, with D tentatively TRBD2 (6 bases). CDR3 length: 15 residues. Trimming removed 3 bases from V and 0 bases from J, with 9 bases in between. Looked up from germline, CDR1 is MDHEN and CDR2 is SYDVKM.

The DNA of the CDR3 is TGTGCCACCAGTACAGGGGGCACTGAAGCTTTCTTT. Its protein product is CATSTGGTEAFF. This chain joins TRBV24-1 and TRBJ1-1; 8 bases map to TRBD1. CDR1 KGHDR and CDR2 SFDVKD come from the germline V gene. V was pared by 6 bases and J by 4 bases, with 0 bases of the junction left unmatched. The CDR3 is 12 residues long.

This clone showed up just once. The chain joins TRBV2 to TRBJ2-1; possibly TRBD2 for D (6 bases). CDR1 SNHLY and CDR2 FYNNEI come from the germline V gene. The CDR3 loop spans 15 amino acids. V was pared by 6 bases and J by 2 bases, with 14 bases between. CDR3 residues: CASRILAVPYNEQFF. The CDR3 DNA sequence: TGTGCCAGCAGGATATTAGCGGTCCCCTACAATGAGCAGTTCTTC.

This clone has only a few counts. The V gene is TRBV19, the J gene TRBJ1-2, with TRBD1 identical over 9 bases. V was pared by 5 bases and J by 6 bases, with 10 bases of the junction left unmatched. The CDR3 contains 15 residues. The germline CDR1 and CDR2 sequences are LNHDA and SQIVND (reference sequence). The CDR3 DNA reads as TGTGCCAGTAGTCCTACAGGGGGCGCTTGGAATGGCTACACCTTC. This sequence encodes CASSPTGGAWNGYTF. Full variable domain (rest looked up from reference TRBV19 and TRBJ1-2): DGGITQSPKYLFRKEGQNVTLSCEQNLNHDAMYWYRQDPGQGLRLIYYSQIVNDFQKGDIAEGYSVSREKKESFPLTVTSAQKNPTAFYLCASSPTGGAWNGYTFGSGTRLTVV.

The chain employs TRBV7-2 and TRBJ2-2; D is perhaps TRBD1 (5 bases). This CDR3 contains 15 residues. Germline lookup yields CDR1 SGHTA and CDR2 FQGNSA. V shed 2 bases and J shed 3 bases, with 10 bases lying between them. In DNA form, the CDR3 reads TGTGCCAGCAGCTTACAGGGTGTGGACACCGGGGAGCTGTTTTTT. It is translated as CASSLQGVDTGELFF.

The rearrangement joins TRBV6-2 or TRBV6-3 to TRBJ1-1; TRBD1 might be the D (5 bases). Germline V gene lookup returns CDR1 MNHEY and CDR2 SVGEGT. The CDR3 contains 15 residues. V lost 0 bases and J 4 bases, leaving 12 bases between the germline ends. CDR3 sequence reads: CASSYSSGGGTEAFF. Here the CDR3 DNA reads TGTGCCAGCAGTTACTCGAGTGGGGGGGGCACTGAAGCTTTCTTT.

V is TRBV24-1 and J is TRBJ2-1, with a weak D call TRBD1 (6 bases). The CDR3 spans 15 residues. Trimming removed 5 bases at V and 3 bases at J, with 13 bases between. From germline, CDR1 is KGHDR and CDR2 SFDVKD. This CDR3 reads CATSVGRGHYNEQFF. The CDR3 DNA is TGTGCCACCAGTGTGGGCAGGGGCCACTACAATGAGCAGTTCTTC.

This chain uses TRBV9 with TRBJ2-7, with 7 bases fitting TRBD1. The J segment lost 2 bases and the V segment lost 2 bases, leaving 4 bases of the junction unmatched. The V gene's germline CDR1 is SGDLS and CDR2 YYNGEE. This CDR3 region has 14 residues. The CDR3 protein is CASSVEGAPYEQYF. The DNA of the CDR3 is TGTGCCAGCAGCGTCGAGGGGGCCCCCTACGAGCAGTACTTC.

The chain uses TRBV6-5 and TRBJ2-7; no definite D call. The V and J ends lost 6 bases and 2 bases respectively, with 11 bases between them. Per the germline V gene, CDR1 is MNHEY and CDR2 is SVGAGI. The CDR3 has 13 amino acids. CDR3 sequence (DNA): TGTGCCAGCAGGCGAGGCGGCACCTACGAGCAGTACTTC. It translates to CASRRGGTYEQYF.

V is TRBV5-8 and J is TRBJ2-3, with TRBD1 as a possible D gene (5 bases). This CDR3 contains 14 residues. In germline, CDR1 is SGHTS, CDR2 YDEGEE. V was cut by 4 bases and J by 3 bases, with 12 bases left in between. CDR3 sequence (DNA): TGTGCCAGCAGCCCCAAGCAGGGAACAGATACGCAGTATTTT. Its protein is CASSPKQGTDTQYF.

J is TRBJ1-5 and V is TRBV19, with a possible D match to TRBD1 (6 bases). V lost 5 bases to trimming and J lost 5 bases, with 10 bases between them. The CDR3 is 13 residues long. Per germline, CDR1 LNHDA and CDR2 SQIVND (reference sequence). CDR3: CASSEQGYQPQHF. As DNA, the CDR3 is TGTGCCAGTAGTGAACAGGGTTATCAGCCCCAGCATTTT.

The V call is TRBV2, the J call TRBJ2-7; TRBD1 is a possible D gene (6 bases). The CDR3 length is 14 residues. Germline loops: CDR1 SNHLY, CDR2 FYNNEI. Trimming pared 4 bases from V and 2 bases from J, leaving 12 bases between. The chain's CDR3 is CASSADSPTYEQYF. The CDR3 bases are TGTGCCAGCAGTGCGGACAGTCCGACCTACGAGCAGTACTTC.

J is TRBJ2-7 and V is TRBV5-1; 8 bases fit TRBD1. Unmatched junction bases numbered 6, after V lost 1 base and J lost 6 bases. CDR1 is SGHRS and CDR2 is YFSETQ in the germline V gene. The CDR3 covers 14 residues. CDR3: CASSLSQGESEQYF. DNA for the CDR3: TGCGCCAGCAGCTTGTCACAGGGGGAAAGCGAGCAGTACTTC. Full variable domain (missing parts from reference TRBV5-1 and TRBJ2-7): KAGVTQTPRYLIKTRGQQVTLSCSPISGHRSVSWYQQTPGQGLQFLFEYFSETQRNKGNFPGRFSGRQFSNSRSEMNVSTLELGDSALYLCASSLSQGESEQYFGPGTRLTVT.

The chain uses TRBV29-1 and TRBJ2-1; 9 bases match TRBD2. With V trimmed by 5 bases and J by 3 bases, 8 bases remained unmatched. Germline CDR1 and CDR2: SQVTM and ANQGSEA. The CDR3 length is 15 residues. CDR3 region: CSVPTRLADYNEQFF. The CDR3, as DNA: TGCAGCGTTCCAACTCGACTAGCGGACTACAATGAGCAGTTCTTC.

The chain joins TRBV6-5 to TRBJ1-3; 7 bases align to TRBD1. V lost 6 bases to trimming and J lost 0 bases; unmatched junction nucleotides: 5. CDR3 length: 15 residues. Per germline, CDR1 MNHEY and CDR2 SVGAGI. The CDR3 DNA follows: TGTGCCAGCAGCCCGGACAGGAGCTCTGGAAACACCATATATTTT. Protein product: CASSPDRSSGNTIYF.

The genes are TRBV5-1 and TRBJ2-4, with a possible D match to TRBD2 (6 bases). The CDR3 sequence is 16 residues long. Trimming pared 4 bases from V and 6 bases from J, leaving 20 bases between. CDR1 SGHRS and CDR2 YFSETQ come from the germline V gene. CDR3 amino acids: CASSLLGPGLRNIQYF. Written as DNA, the CDR3 is TGCGCCAGCAGCCTCCTGGGTCCCGGACTACGAAACATTCAGTACTTC.

The chain couples TRBV30 to TRBJ2-5; 7 bases are shared with TRBD2. This CDR3 spans 16 amino acids. CDR1 GTSNPN and CDR2 SVGIG come from the germline V gene (reference sequence). Unmatched junction bases numbered 18, after V lost 2 bases and J lost 9 bases. CDR3 in amino acids: CAWSQQSSGLAEAQYF. The CDR3 DNA follows: TGTGCCTGGAGTCAGCAATCTAGCGGACTCGCGGAGGCCCAGTACTTC. The whole variable domain, filled in from reference TRBV30 and TRBJ2-5, reads SQTIHQWPATLVQPVGSPLSLECTVEGTSNPNLYWYRQAAGRGLQLLFYSVGIGQISSEVPQNLSASRPQDRQFILSSKKLLLSDSGFYLCAWSQQSSGLAEAQYFGPGTRLLVL.